A few counts support the clone carrying this TCR beta chain. The antigen is undetermined. Vbeta (60) and Jbeta (13) primers were used in the PCR. Sequencing used immunoSEQ multiplex PCR; TCRdb keeps in-frame clones, though not all of them. The table has 99,000 or so clones, about 12% seen once. After removal of 0 bases from V and 8 bases from J, the junction contained 6 bases not matched to a gene. Germline values: CDR1 SGHRS, CDR2 YFSETQ. The CDR3 is 15 residues long. This specimen belongs to a study of cytomegalovirus exposure and HLA in healthy donors. Study-level results: The authors assumed roughly uniform sequencing depth across donors for presence/absence analyses. HLA allele associations emerged for around 15,000 TCR beta sequences in a later analysis, at 0.05 false discovery rate.

The sample consisted of PBMCs. The TCR sequence derives from a man aged 40-50 years in good health and CMV-seropositive. The rearrangement links TRBV5-1 to TRBJ1-4; 8 bases are shared with TRBD1. The CDR3 DNA reads as TGCGCCAGCAGCTTGGTAGACAGGGGAGGCGAAAAACTGTTTTTT. It is translated as CASSLVDRGGEKLFF.